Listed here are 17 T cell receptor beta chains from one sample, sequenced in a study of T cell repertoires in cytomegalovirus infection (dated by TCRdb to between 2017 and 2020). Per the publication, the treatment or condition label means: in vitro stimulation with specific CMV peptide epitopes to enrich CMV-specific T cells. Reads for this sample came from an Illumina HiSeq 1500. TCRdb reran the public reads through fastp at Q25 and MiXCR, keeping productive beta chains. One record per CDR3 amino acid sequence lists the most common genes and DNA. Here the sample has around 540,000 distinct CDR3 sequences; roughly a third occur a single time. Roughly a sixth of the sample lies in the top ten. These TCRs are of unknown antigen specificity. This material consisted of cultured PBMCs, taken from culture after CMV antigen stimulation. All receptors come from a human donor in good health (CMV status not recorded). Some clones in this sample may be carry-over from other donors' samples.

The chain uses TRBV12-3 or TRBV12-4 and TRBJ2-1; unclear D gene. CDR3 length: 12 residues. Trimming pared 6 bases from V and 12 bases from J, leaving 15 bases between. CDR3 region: CASSLLQARQFF. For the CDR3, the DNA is TGTGCCAGCAGCCTACTCCAAGCTCGGCAGTTCTTC.

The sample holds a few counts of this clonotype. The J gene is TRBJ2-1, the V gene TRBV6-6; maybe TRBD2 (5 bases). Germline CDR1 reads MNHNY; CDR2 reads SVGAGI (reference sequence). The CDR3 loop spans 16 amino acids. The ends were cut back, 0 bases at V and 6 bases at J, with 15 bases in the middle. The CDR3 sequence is CASSYSSRVLSNEQFF. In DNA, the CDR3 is TGTGCCAGCAGTTACTCGTCGCGGGTGTTATCCAATGAGCAGTTCTTC.

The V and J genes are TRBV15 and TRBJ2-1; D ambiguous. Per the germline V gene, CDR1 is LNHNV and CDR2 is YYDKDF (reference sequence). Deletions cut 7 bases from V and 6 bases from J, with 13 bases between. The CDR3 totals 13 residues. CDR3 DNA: TGTGCCACCACCATCCTCATCGGCAATGAGCAGTTCTTC. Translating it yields CATTILIGNEQFF.

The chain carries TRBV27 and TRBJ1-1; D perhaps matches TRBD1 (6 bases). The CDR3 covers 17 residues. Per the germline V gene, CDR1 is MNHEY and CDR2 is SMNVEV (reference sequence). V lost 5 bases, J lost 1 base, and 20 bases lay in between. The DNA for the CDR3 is TGTGCCAGCAGTCCATACTCCGCAGGGGTGACGAACACTGAAGCTTTCTTT. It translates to CASSPYSAGVTNTEAFF.

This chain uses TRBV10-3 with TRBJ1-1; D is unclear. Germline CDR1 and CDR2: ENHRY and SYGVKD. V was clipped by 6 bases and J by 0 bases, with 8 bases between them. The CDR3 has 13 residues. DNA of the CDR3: TGTGCCATCAGGGCAACGGTGAACACTGAAGCTTTCTTT. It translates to CAIRATVNTEAFF.

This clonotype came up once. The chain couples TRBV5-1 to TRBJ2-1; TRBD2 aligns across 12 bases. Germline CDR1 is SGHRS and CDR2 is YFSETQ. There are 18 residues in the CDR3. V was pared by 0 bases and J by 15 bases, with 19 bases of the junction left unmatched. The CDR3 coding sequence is TGCGCCAGCAGCTTGGAGCCCCGCGGACTAGCGGGAAGCCCCGTTAGGTTCTTC. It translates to CASSLEPRGLAGSPVRFF.

The CDR3 bases are TGTGCCACCCGACAGGGGAGAGTAGGCTATGGCTACACCTTC. As protein: CATRQGRVGYGYTF. The chain combines TRBV6-6 with TRBJ1-2, with 8 bases lining up with TRBD1. Germline CDR1 and CDR2: MNHNY and SVGAGI (reference sequence). The V and J ends lost 10 bases and 4 bases, in that order; junction bases with no gene match: 11. The CDR3 sequence is 14 residues long.

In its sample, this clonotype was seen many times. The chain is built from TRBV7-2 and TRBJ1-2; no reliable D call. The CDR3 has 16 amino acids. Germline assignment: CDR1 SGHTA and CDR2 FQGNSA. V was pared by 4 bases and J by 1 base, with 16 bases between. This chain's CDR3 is CASSSYRLGLNYGYTF. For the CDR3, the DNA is TGTGCCAGCAGCTCCTACCGACTCGGACTTAACTATGGCTACACCTTC.

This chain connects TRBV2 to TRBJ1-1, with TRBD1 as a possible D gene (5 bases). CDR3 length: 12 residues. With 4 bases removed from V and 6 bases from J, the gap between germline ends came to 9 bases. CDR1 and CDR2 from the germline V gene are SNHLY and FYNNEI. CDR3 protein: CASSGGRAEAFF. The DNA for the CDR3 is TGTGCCAGCAGTGGGGGCAGAGCTGAAGCTTTCTTT.

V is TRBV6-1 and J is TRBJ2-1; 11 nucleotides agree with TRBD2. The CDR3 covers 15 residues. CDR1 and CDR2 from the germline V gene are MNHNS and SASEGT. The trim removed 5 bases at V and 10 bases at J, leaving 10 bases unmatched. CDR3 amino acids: CASSFFLAGGREQFF. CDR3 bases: TGTGCCAGCAGTTTCTTCCTAGCGGGAGGAAGAGAGCAGTTCTTC.

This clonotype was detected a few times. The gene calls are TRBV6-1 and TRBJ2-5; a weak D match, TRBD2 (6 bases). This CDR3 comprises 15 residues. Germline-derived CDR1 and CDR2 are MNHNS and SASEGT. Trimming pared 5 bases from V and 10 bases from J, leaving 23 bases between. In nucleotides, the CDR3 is TGTGCCAGCAGTAGGGGCCTTGCCGGGAGCAGCGGCCAGTACTTC. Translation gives CASSRGLAGSSGQYF.

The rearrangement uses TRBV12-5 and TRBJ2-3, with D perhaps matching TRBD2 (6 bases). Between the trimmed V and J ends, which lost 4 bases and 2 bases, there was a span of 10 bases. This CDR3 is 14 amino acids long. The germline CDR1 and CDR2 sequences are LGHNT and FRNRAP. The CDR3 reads CASGYGGITDTQYF. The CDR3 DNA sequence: TGTGCTAGTGGTTACGGCGGGATCACAGATACGCAGTATTTT.

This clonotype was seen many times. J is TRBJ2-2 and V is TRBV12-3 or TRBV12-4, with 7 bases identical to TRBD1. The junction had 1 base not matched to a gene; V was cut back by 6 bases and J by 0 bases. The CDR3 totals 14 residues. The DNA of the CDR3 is TGTGCCAGCAGCGGGACAGCGAACACCGGGGAGCTGTTTTTT. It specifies CASSGTANTGELFF.

CDR3 DNA: TGTGCCAGCAGCGTAAGGCCCGGACCCAGTGAGCAGTTCTTC. The encoded protein is CASSVRPGPSEQFF. The chain carries TRBV9 and TRBJ2-1; D not certain. Deletions cut 1 base from V and 9 bases from J, with 14 bases between. Germline V gene data show CDR1 as SGDLS and CDR2 as YYNGEE. The CDR3 has 14 amino acids. The variable domain in full, completed from reference TRBV9 and TRBJ2-1, reads DSGVTQTPKHLITATGQRVTLRCSPRSGDLSVYWYQQSLDQGLQFLIQYYNGEERAKGNILERFSAQQFPDLHSELNLSSLELGDSALYFCASSVRPGPSEQFFGPGTRLTVL.

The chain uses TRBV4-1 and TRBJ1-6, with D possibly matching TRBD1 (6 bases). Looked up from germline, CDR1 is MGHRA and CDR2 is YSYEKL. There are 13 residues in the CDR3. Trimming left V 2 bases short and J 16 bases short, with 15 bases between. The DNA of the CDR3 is TGCGCCAGCAGCCAATTCGGGGGGGCCACTCTCCACTTT. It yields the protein CASSQFGGATLHF.

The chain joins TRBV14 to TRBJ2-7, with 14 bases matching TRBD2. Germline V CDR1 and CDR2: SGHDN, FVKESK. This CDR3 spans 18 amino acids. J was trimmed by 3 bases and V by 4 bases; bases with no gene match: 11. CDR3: CASSPGTSGSFGYYEQYV. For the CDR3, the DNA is TGTGCCAGCAGCCCTGGGACTAGCGGGAGTTTCGGCTACTACGAGCAGTACGTC.

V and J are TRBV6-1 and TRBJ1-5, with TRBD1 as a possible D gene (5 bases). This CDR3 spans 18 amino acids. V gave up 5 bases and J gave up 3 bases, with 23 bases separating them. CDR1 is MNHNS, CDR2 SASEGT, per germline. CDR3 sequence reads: CASSSAATGLTNNQPQHF. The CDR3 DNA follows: TGTGCCAGCAGTTCCGCCGCAACAGGACTAACAAACAATCAGCCCCAGCATTTT.